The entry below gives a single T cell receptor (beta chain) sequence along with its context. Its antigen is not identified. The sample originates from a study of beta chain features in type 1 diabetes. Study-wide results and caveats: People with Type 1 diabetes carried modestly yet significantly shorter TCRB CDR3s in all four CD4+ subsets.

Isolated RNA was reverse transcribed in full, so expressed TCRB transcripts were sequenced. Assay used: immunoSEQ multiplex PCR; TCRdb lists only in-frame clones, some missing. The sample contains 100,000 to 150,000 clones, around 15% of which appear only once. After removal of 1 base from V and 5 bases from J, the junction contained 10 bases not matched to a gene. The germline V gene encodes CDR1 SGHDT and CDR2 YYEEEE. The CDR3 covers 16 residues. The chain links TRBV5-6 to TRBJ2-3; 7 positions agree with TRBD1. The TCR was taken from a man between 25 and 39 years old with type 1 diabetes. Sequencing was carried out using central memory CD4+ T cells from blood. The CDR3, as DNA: TGTGCCAGCAGCTTGCTACAGGGGTCGTTGGAAGATACGCAGTATTTT. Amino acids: CASSLLQGSLEDTQYF.